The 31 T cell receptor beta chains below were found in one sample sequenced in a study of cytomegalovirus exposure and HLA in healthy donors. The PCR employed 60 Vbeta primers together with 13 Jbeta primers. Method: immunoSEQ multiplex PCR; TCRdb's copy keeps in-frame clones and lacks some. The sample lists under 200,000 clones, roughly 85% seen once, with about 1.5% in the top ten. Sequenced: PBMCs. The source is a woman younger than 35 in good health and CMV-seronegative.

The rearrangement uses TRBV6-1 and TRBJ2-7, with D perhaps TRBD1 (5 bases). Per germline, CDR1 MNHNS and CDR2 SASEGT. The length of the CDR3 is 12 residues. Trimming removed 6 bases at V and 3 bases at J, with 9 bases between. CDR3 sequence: CASSAQGYEQYV. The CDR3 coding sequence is TGTGCCAGCAGCGCCCAGGGCTACGAGCAGTACGTC.

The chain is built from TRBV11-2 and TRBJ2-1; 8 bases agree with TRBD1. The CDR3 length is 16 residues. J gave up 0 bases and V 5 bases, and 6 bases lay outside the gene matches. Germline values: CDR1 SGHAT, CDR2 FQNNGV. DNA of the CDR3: TGTGCCAGCAGCCCAGGGGGCGGGGCCTCCTACAATGAGCAGTTCTTC. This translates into CASSPGGGASYNEQFF.

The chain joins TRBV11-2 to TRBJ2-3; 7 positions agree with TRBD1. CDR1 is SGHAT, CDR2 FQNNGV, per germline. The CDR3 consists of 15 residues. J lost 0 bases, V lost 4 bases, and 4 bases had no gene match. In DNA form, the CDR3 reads TGTGCCAGCAGCTCGGACAGGAGTAGCACAGATACGCAGTATTTT. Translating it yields CASSSDRSSTDTQYF.

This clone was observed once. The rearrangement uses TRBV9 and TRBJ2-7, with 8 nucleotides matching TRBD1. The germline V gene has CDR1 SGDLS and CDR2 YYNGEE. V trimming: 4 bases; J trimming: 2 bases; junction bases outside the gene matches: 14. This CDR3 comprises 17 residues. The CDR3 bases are TGTGCCAGCAGCCCTCCACCCGGGACAGGCTCCCCCTACGAGCAGTACTTC. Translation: CASSPPPGTGSPYEQYF.

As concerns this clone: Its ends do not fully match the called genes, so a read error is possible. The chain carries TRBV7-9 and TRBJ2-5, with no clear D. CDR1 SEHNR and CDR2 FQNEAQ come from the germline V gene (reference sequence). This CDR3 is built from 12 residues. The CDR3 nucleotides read TGTTCCAGCAGCTTACCTCGAGAGACCCAGTACTTC. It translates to CSSSLPRETQYF. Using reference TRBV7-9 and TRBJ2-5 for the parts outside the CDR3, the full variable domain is DTGVSQNPRHKITKRGQNVTFRCDPISEHNRLYWYRQTLGQGPEFLTYFQNEAQLEKSRLLSDRFSAERPKGSFSTLEIQRTEQGDSAMYLCSSSLPRETQYFGPGTRLLVL.

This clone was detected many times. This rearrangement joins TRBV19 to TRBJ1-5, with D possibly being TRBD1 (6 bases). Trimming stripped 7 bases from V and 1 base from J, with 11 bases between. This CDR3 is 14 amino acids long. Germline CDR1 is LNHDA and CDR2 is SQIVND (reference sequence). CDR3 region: CASKVGASNQPQHF. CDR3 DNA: TGTGCCAGTAAGGTGGGGGCAAGCAATCAGCCCCAGCATTTT.

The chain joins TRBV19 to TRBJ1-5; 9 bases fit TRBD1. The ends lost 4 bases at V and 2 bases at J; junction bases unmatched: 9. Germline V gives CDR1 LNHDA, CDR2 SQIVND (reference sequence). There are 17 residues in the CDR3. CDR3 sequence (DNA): TGTGCCAGTAGTAGGGGACAGGGCCCGAGGGGCAATCAGCCCCAGCATTTT. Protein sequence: CASSRGQGPRGNQPQHF. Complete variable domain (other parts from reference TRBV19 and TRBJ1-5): DGGITQSPKYLFRKEGQNVTLSCEQNLNHDAMYWYRQDPGQGLRLIYYSQIVNDFQKGDIAEGYSVSREKKESFPLTVTSAQKNPTAFYLCASSRGQGPRGNQPQHFGDGTRLSIL.

The DNA of the CDR3 is TGTGCCAGCTCACCCCGGGGAGGGCTCACAGATACGCAGTATTTT. It specifies CASSPRGGLTDTQYF. J is TRBJ2-3 and V is TRBV18; 7 bases line up with TRBD2. Losses at the gene ends were 3 bases for V and 2 bases for J; bases not matched to a gene: 5. Germline V gene lookup returns CDR1 KGHSH and CDR2 LQKENI. The CDR3 contains 15 residues.

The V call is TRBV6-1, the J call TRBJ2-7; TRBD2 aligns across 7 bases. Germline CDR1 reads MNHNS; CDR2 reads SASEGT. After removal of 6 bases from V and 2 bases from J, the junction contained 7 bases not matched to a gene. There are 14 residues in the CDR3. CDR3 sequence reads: CASRGGGDPYEQYF. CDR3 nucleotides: TGTGCCAGCAGGGGGGGAGGGGACCCCTACGAGCAGTACTTC.

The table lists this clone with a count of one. The CDR3 nucleotides read TGTGCCAGCAGTCTACGGACTAGCGGGAGCTCCTACGAGCAGTACGTC. The encoded protein is CASSLRTSGSSYEQYV. The rearrangement uses TRBV28 and TRBJ2-7, with 13 bases that match TRBD2. The CDR3 runs to 16 residues. CDR1 and CDR2 from the germline V gene are MDHEN and SYDVKM. Trimming took 5 bases from V and 0 from J; bases not matched to a gene: 4.

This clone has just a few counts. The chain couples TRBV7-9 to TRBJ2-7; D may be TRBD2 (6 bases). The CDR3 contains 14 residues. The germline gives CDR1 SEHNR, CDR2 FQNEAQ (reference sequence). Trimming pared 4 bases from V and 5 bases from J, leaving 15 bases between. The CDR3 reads CASSSSAEGDEQYF. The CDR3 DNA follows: TGTGCCAGCAGCTCTAGCGCGGAGGGCGACGAGCAGTACTTC.

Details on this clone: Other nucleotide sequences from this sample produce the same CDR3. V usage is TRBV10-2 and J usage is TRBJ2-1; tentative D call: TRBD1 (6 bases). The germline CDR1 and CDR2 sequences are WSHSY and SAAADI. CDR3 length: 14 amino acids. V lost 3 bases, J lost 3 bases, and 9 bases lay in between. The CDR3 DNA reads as TGCGCCAGCAGTGATCAGGGGTACTACAATGAGCAGTTCTTC. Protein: CASSDQGYYNEQFF.

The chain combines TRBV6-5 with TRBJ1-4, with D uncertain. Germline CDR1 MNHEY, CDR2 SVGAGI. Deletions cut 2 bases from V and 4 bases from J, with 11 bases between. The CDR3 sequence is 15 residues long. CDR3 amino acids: CASSYDWPLNEKLFF. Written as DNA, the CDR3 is TGTGCCAGCAGTTACGACTGGCCTCTTAATGAAAAACTGTTTTTT.

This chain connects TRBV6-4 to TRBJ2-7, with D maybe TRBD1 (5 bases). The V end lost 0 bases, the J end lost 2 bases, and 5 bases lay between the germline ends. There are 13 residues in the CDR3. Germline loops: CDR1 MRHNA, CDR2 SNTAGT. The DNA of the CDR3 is TGTGCCAGCAGTGACTCGACAGCCTACGAGCAGTACGTC. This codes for CASSDSTAYEQYV.

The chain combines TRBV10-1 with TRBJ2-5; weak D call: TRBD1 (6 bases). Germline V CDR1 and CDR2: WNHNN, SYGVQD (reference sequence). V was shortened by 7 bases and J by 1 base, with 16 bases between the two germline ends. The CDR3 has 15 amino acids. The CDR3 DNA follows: TGCGCCAGCATTCGACACAGGGAAACCCAAGAGACCCAGTACTTC. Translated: CASIRHRETQETQYF.

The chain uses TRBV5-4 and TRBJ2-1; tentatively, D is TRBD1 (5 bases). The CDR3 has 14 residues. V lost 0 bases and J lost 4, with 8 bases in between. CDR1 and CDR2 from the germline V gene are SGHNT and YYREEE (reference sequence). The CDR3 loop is CASSLGSGYNEQFF. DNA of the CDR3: TGTGCCAGCAGCTTGGGATCAGGGTACAATGAGCAGTTCTTC.

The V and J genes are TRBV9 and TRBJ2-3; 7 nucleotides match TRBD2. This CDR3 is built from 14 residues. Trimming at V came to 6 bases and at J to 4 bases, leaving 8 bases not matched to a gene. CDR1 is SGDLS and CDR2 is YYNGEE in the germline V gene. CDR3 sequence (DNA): TGTGCCAGCAATGGACTAGGGAGTTCAGATACGCAGTATTTT. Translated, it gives CASNGLGSSDTQYF.

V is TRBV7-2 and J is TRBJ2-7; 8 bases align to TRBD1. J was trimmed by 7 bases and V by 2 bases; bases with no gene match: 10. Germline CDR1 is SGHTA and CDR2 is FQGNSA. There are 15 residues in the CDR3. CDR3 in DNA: TGTGCCAGCAGCTTATGGGCAGGGGGCGCGGGGGAGCAGTACTTC. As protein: CASSLWAGGAGEQYF.

CDR3 protein: CASSLYGTGANYGYTF. In DNA, the CDR3 is TGTGCCAGCAGCCTATACGGGACAGGGGCTAACTATGGCTACACCTTC. This chain connects TRBV27 to TRBJ1-2; TRBD1 aligns across 10 bases. CDR3 length: 16 amino acids. Germline V CDR1 and CDR2: MNHEY, SMNVEV (reference sequence). V was clipped by 6 bases and J by 0 bases; unmatched bases: 7.

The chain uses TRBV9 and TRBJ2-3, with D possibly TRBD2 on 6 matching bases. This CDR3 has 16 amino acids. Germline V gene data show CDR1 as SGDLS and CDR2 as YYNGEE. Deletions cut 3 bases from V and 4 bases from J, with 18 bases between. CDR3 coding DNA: TGTGCCAGCAGCGCGGGGGACCGTTCGTTCTCAGATACGCAGTATTTT. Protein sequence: CASSAGDRSFSDTQYF.

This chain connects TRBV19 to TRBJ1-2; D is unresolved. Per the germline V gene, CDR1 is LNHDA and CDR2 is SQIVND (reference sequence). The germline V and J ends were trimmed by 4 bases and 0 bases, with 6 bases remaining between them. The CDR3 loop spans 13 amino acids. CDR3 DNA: TGTGCCAGTAGTAATACAGCTAACTATGGCTACACCTTC. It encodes CASSNTANYGYTF. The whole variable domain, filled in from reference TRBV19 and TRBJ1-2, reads DGGITQSPKYLFRKEGQNVTLSCEQNLNHDAMYWYRQDPGQGLRLIYYSQIVNDFQKGDIAEGYSVSREKKESFPLTVTSAQKNPTAFYLCASSNTANYGYTFGSGTRLTVV.

The CDR3 loop reads CASSPNRGVPGELFF. The CDR3 nucleotides are TGTGCCAGCTCACCAAACAGGGGAGTCCCCGGGGAGCTGTTTTTT. The chain recombines TRBV18 with TRBJ2-2, with 7 bases fitting TRBD1. Germline CDR1 reads KGHSH; CDR2 reads LQKENI. The ends lost 2 bases at V and 6 bases at J; junction bases unmatched: 6. The CDR3 extends over 15 amino acids.

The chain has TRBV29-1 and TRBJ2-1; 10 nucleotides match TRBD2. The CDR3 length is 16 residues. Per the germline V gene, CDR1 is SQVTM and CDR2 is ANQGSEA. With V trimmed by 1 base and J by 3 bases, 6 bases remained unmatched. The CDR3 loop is CSVEGATSGNYNEQFF. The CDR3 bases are TGCAGCGTTGAAGGGGCAACTAGCGGGAACTACAATGAGCAGTTCTTC.

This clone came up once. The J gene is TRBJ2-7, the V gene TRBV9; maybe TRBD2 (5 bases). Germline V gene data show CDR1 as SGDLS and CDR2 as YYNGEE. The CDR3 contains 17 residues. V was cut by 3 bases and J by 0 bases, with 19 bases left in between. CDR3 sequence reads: CASSADPRGGSSYEQYF. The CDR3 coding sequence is TGTGCCAGCAGCGCAGACCCCCGGGGTGGGAGCTCCTACGAGCAGTACTTC.

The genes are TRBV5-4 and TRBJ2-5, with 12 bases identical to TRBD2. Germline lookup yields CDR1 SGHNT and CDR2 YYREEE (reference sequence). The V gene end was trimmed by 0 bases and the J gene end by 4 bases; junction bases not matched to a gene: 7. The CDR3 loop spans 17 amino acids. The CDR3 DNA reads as TGTGCCAGCAGCTTGGTCCGACTAGCGGGAGTTGTAGAGACCCAGTACTTC. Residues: CASSLVRLAGVVETQYF.

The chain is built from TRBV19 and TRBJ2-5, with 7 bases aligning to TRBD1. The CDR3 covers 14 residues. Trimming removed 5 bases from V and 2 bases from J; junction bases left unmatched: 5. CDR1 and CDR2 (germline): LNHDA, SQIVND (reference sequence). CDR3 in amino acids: CASSAGGGQETQYF. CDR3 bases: TGTGCCAGTAGTGCAGGGGGTGGGCAAGAGACCCAGTACTTC.

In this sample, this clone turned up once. CDR3 sequence: CASTGGVGYEQYV. CDR3 DNA: TGTGCCAGCACGGGGGGGGTGGGGTACGAGCAGTACGTC. The chain links TRBV2 to TRBJ2-7; 8 bases are shared with TRBD2. Germline assignment: CDR1 SNHLY and CDR2 FYNNEI. The CDR3 runs to 13 residues. The junction had 6 bases not matched to a gene; V was cut back by 7 bases and J by 4 bases.

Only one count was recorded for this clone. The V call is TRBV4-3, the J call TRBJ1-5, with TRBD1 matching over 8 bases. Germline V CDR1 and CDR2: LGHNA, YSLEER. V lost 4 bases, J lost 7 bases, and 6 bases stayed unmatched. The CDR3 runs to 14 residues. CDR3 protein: CASSPDRGGQPQHF. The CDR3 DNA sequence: TGCGCCAGCAGCCCTGACAGGGGCGGCCAGCCCCAGCATTTT.

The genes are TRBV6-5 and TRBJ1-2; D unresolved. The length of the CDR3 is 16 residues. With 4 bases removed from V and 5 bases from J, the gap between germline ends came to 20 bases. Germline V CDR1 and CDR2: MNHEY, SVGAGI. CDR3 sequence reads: CASSFQASGWRYGYTF. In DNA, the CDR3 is TGTGCCAGCAGTTTCCAAGCGTCGGGATGGAGGTATGGCTACACCTTC.

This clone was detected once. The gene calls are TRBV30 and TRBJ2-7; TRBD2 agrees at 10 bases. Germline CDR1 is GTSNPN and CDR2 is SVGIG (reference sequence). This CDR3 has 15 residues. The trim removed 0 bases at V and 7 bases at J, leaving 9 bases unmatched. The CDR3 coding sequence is TGTGCCTGGAGTGTACAAAGCGGGAGGGCCCTGGAGCAGTACTTC. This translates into CAWSVQSGRALEQYF.

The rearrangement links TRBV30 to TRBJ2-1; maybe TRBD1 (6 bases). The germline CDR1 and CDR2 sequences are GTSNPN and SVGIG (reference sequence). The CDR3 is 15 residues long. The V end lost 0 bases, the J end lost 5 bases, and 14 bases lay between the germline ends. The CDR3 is CAWSVAPGTNNEQFF. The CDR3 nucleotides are TGTGCCTGGAGTGTCGCCCCGGGGACAAACAATGAGCAGTTCTTC.